This note documents a single T cell receptor (beta chain) sequence. Trimming removed 6 bases from V and 9 bases from J; junction bases left unmatched: 8. The length of the CDR3 is 14 residues. The data derive from a study of CD8 T cells in Susac syndrome. When the RNA was reverse transcribed, random hexamers were used with an input of roughly 0.45 to 1 ug. TCRdb re-called the immunoSEQ multiplex PCR reads through MiXCR, storing one row per CDR3 protein. This table holds about 240,000 distinct CDR3 sequences, 90% to 96% found once. V and J are TRBV12-3 or TRBV12-4 and TRBJ2-1; TRBD2 aligns across 10 bases. The sequence derives from a human donor with Susac syndrome. Sequenced material: CD4+ T cells from PBMCs. The CDR3 bases are TGTGCCAGCAGGACTAGCGGGTGGACAGGTGAGCAGTTCTTC. Translating it yields CASRTSGWTGEQFF.